Each of the 21 T cell receptor beta chains below was sequenced from the same sample in a study of immune evolution from preneoplasia to lung adenocarcinoma. The table came from immunoSEQ multiplex PCR; TCRdb's copy has only in-frame clones and leaves some out. The sample has about 2,800 clones; about 85% are singletons. The material sequenced was FFPE adjacent normal lung tissue. The receptors derive from a person aged 70 to 85 with lung adenocarcinoma.

The gene calls are TRBV6-5 and TRBJ2-7; 8 bases align to TRBD1. Germline CDR1 is MNHEY and CDR2 is SVGAGI. Losses at the gene ends were 6 bases for V and 3 bases for J; bases not matched to a gene: 7. The CDR3 has 14 amino acids. This chain's CDR3 is CASRRDRSVYEQYF. CDR3 DNA sequence: TGTGCCAGCAGAAGGGACAGGAGCGTCTACGAGCAGTACTTC.

This clone was seen a handful of times. V is TRBV18 and J is TRBJ1-2; D is ambiguous. V was shortened by 3 bases and J by 6 bases, with 17 bases between the two germline ends. Germline values: CDR1 KGHSH, CDR2 LQKENI. The CDR3 totals 15 residues. This CDR3 is CASSPQEGTVDGYTF. In DNA form, the CDR3 reads TGTGCCAGCTCACCCCAGGAGGGAACAGTGGATGGCTACACCTTC.

In regard to this clone: This sample also contains other DNA sequences that code for the same CDR3. The V call is TRBV5-1, the J call TRBJ1-1; a weak D match, TRBD1 (5 bases). CDR1 and CDR2 from the germline V gene are SGHRS and YFSETQ. The CDR3 contains 14 residues. The germline V and J ends were trimmed by 0 bases and 3 bases, with 9 bases remaining between them. CDR3 loop: CASSLDGAHTEAFF. The CDR3 DNA reads as TGCGCCAGCAGCTTGGACGGGGCGCACACTGAAGCTTTCTTT.

V is TRBV7-3 and J is TRBJ2-5; D is ambiguous. The CDR3 is made up of 13 amino acids. Germline values: CDR1 SGHTA, CDR2 FQGTGA. Between the trimmed V and J ends, which lost 6 bases and 5 bases, there was a span of 13 bases. The CDR3 reads CASSLTLTETQYF. Written as DNA, the CDR3 is TGTGCCAGCAGTCTGACCCTCACCGAGACCCAGTACTTC.

The chain combines TRBV28 with TRBJ1-2; the match to TRBD1 covers 12 bases. Germline values: CDR1 MDHEN, CDR2 SYDVKM. V gave up 3 bases and J gave up 4 bases; unmatched junction bases: 6. The CDR3 loop spans 16 amino acids. The CDR3 region has the DNA TGTGCCAGCAGTTTCACGGGGACAGGGGGCCCCTATGGCTACACCTTC. Its protein product is CASSFTGTGGPYGYTF.

The V call is TRBV4-1, the J call TRBJ1-1; TRBD1 matches at 11 bases. This CDR3 has 15 amino acids. CDR1 and CDR2 from the germline V gene are MGHRA and YSYEKL. Unmatched junction bases numbered 2, after V lost 4 bases and J lost 1 base. CDR3 bases: TGCGCCAGCAGCCCAGGACAGGGGGCGAACACTGAAGCTTTCTTT. Translated, it gives CASSPGQGANTEAFF.

This clone was seen a handful of times. The rearrangement joins TRBV30 to TRBJ2-7; D perhaps matches TRBD1 (5 bases). This CDR3 comprises 14 residues. Germline V gene sequence: CDR1 GTSNPN, CDR2 SVGIG (reference sequence). V was trimmed by 4 bases and J by 1 base, leaving 14 bases between them. CDR3 amino acids: CAWKQFRGSYEQYF. CDR3 nucleotide sequence: TGTGCCTGGAAACAGTTTAGGGGATCCTACGAGCAGTACTTC.

J is TRBJ2-1 and V is TRBV7-9, with D tentatively TRBD1 (6 bases). The CDR3 contains 14 residues. Germline assignment: CDR1 SEHNR and CDR2 FQNEAQ (reference sequence). The ends were cut back, 3 bases at V and 8 bases at J, with 14 bases in the middle. The CDR3 reads CASSFEYRVHEQFF. CDR3 bases: TGTGCCAGCAGCTTTGAGTACAGGGTACATGAGCAGTTCTTC.

With regard to this clone: Other DNA sequences in the sample encode the same CDR3. The chain uses TRBV6-4 and TRBJ1-1, with no clear D. Trimming pared 5 bases from V and 5 bases from J, leaving 12 bases between. The germline V gene encodes CDR1 MRHNA and CDR2 SNTAGT. The CDR3 runs 13 residues. CDR3 in amino acids: CASSLDQQTEAFF. Here the CDR3 DNA reads TGTGCCAGCAGTTTGGATCAACAGACTGAAGCTTTCTTT.

V and J are TRBV30 and TRBJ2-2, with 7 nucleotides matching TRBD2. The CDR3 has 14 amino acids. The V and J ends lost 2 bases and 6 bases, in that order; junction bases with no gene match: 6. Per the germline V gene, CDR1 is GTSNPN and CDR2 is SVGIG (reference sequence). The CDR3 loop reads CAWSSKGGPGELFF. The CDR3 region has the DNA TGTGCCTGGAGTTCTAAGGGAGGGCCCGGGGAGCTGTTTTTT.

This rearrangement joins TRBV7-6 to TRBJ2-5; 10 bases agree with TRBD2. This CDR3 comprises 15 residues. The germline gives CDR1 SGHVS, CDR2 FNYEAQ. V was pared by 1 base and J by 5 bases, with 4 bases of the junction left unmatched. The CDR3 loop is CASSLVSGGLETQYF. The CDR3 bases are TGTGCCAGCAGCTTAGTTAGCGGGGGGCTGGAGACCCAGTACTTC.

This chain joins TRBV30 and TRBJ1-1, with D tentatively TRBD1 (5 bases). V was trimmed by 2 bases and J by 9 bases, leaving 13 bases between them. The CDR3 is 12 amino acids. The germline gives CDR1 GTSNPN, CDR2 SVGIG (reference sequence). CDR3 DNA: TGTGCCTGGAGTATGTATGGGGCCCAAGCTTTCTTT. Translating gives CAWSMYGAQAFF.

CDR3 in DNA: TGTGCCAGCAGTTCCCGAATCTTTACCGCCTCGCGGCCGCAGTATTTT. This translates into CASSSRIFTASRPQYF. This chain connects TRBV28 to TRBJ2-3; no definite D call. The CDR3 has 16 amino acids. V was clipped by 4 bases and J by 10 bases, with 24 bases between them. Germline-derived CDR1 and CDR2 are MDHEN and SYDVKM.

This clone appeared a single time. This chain uses TRBV9 with TRBJ2-5; 7 bases line up with TRBD1. The J call may not be correct, given that the DNA end is closer to TRBJ2-7. This CDR3 contains 15 residues. CDR1 SGDLS and CDR2 YYNGEE come from the germline V gene. The CDR3 spells CASSAQGDSTYEQYF. The CDR3, as DNA: TGTGCCAGCAGCGCCCAAGGGGACAGTACCTACGAGCAGTACTTC.

This sequence joins TRBV20-1 and TRBJ2-7; possibly TRBD2 for D (6 bases). The CDR3 is 11 amino acids. Trimming pared 6 bases from V and 7 bases from J, leaving 13 bases between. Germline V gene data show CDR1 as DFQATT and CDR2 as SNEGSKA (reference sequence). CDR3 sequence: CSADREWEQYF. As DNA, the CDR3 is TGCAGTGCCGACCGGGAGTGGGAGCAGTACTTC.

This sequence joins TRBV30 and TRBJ1-1, with D perhaps TRBD1 (6 bases). V shed 5 bases and J shed 5 bases, with 18 bases lying between them. CDR1 is GTSNPN, CDR2 SVGIG, per germline (reference sequence). The CDR3 length is 14 residues. The CDR3 DNA sequence: TGTGCCTGGTTAGGGGGGGTGAGGAGGACTGAAGCTTTCTTT. Translation gives CAWLGGVRRTEAFF.

This clone was detected once. This chain links TRBV5-1 with TRBJ1-5; D is undetermined. Trimming left V 0 bases short and J 0 bases short, with 13 bases between. Germline V gives CDR1 SGHRS, CDR2 YFSETQ. The CDR3 has 17 amino acids. In nucleotides, the CDR3 is TGCGCCAGCAGCTTGGTTCCGACCGGTTATAGCAATCAGCCCCAGCATTTT. This translates into CASSLVPTGYSNQPQHF.

The sample holds one count of this clone. This sequence joins TRBV14 and TRBJ1-4; D unresolved. Trimming left V 0 bases short and J 9 bases short, with 14 bases between. Germline V lookup: CDR1 SGHDN, CDR2 FVKESK. CDR3 length: 15 amino acids. CDR3 loop: CASSQDADGGQKLFF. For the CDR3, the DNA is TGTGCCAGCAGCCAAGACGCGGACGGAGGGCAAAAACTGTTTTTT.

The genes are TRBV29-1 and TRBJ2-1, with D possibly matching TRBD1 (6 bases). The CDR3 extends over 14 amino acids. Trimming took off 7 bases at V and 1 base at J, with 14 bases between the two ends. Germline CDR1 is SQVTM and CDR2 is ANQGSEA. This CDR3 is CSAMGQGSYNEQFF. CDR3 nucleotide sequence: TGCAGCGCCATGGGGCAGGGGTCCTACAATGAGCAGTTCTTC.

This clone was detected only once. This rearrangement joins TRBV5-1 to TRBJ1-4, with D unclear. V lost 3 bases, J lost 4 bases, and 13 bases lay in between. Looked up from germline, CDR1 is SGHRS and CDR2 is YFSETQ. The CDR3 is 15 amino acids. This chain's CDR3 is CASSWSTDLNEKLFF. Written as DNA, the CDR3 is TGCGCCAGCAGCTGGTCAACAGACCTTAATGAAAAACTGTTTTTT.

Only a few counts were recorded for this clone. The V and J genes are TRBV10-3 and TRBJ1-1, with D hard to call. Between the trimmed V and J ends, which lost 2 bases and 8 bases, there was a span of 21 bases. This CDR3 has 16 amino acids. Germline CDR1 is ENHRY and CDR2 is SYGVKD. The DNA for the CDR3 is TGTGCCATCAGTGAGATAATAGGGCCCCTACGGGCAGAAGCTTTCTTT. It is translated as CAISEIIGPLRAEAFF.